The 24 T cell receptor beta chains given below trace back to one sample, sequenced in a study of control samples from healthy donors and cancer patients. Assay used: immunoSEQ multiplex PCR; TCRdb lists only in-frame clones, some missing. The sample contains some 130,000 clones, about nine tenths of which appear only once. The sequencing sample was made of blood. These TCRs come from a man aged 40-55 years in good health.

The chain carries TRBV28 and TRBJ1-5, with a possible D match to TRBD1 (5 bases). This CDR3 region has 15 residues. Germline V gene sequence: CDR1 MDHEN, CDR2 SYDVKM. Trimming removed 7 bases from V and 0 bases from J, with 13 bases in between. The CDR3: CASNPGVYSNQPQHF. In DNA, the CDR3 is TGTGCCAGCAACCCGGGGGTTTATAGCAATCAGCCCCAGCATTTT. The whole variable domain, remainder taken from reference TRBV28 and TRBJ1-5, is DVKVTQSSRYLVKRTGEKVFLECVQDMDHENMFWYRQDPGLGLRLIYFSYDVKMKEKGDIPEGYSVSREKKERFSLILESASTNQTSMYLCASNPGVYSNQPQHFGDGTRLSIL.

This clone was picked up one time. This chain uses TRBV9 with TRBJ2-7; possible D gene TRBD1, 5 bases. The V and J ends lost 0 bases and 2 bases respectively, with 9 bases between them. Germline CDR1 and CDR2: SGDLS and YYNGEE. This CDR3 comprises 14 residues. CDR3 protein: CASSVEPGPYEQYF. CDR3 sequence (DNA): TGTGCCAGCAGCGTAGAACCAGGGCCCTACGAGCAGTACTTC.

V usage is TRBV2 and J usage is TRBJ2-5; possible D gene TRBD1, 6 bases. CDR1 SNHLY and CDR2 FYNNEI come from the germline V gene. V shed 1 base and J shed 1 base, with 16 bases lying between them. This CDR3 contains 17 residues. The CDR3 spells CASSEGRTAHSQETQYF. The CDR3 DNA sequence: TGTGCCAGCAGTGAAGGAAGGACAGCCCACTCCCAAGAGACCCAGTACTTC.

This clone was recorded a few times. The chain employs TRBV29-1 and TRBJ1-1; TRBD1 might be the D (6 bases). The CDR3 is 13 amino acids. The germline V gene encodes CDR1 SQVTM and CDR2 ANQGSEA. V lost 4 bases and J lost 4, with 13 bases in between. The CDR3 DNA is TGCAGCGTTGGTGCACAGGGTTTCACTGAAGCTTTCTTT. Encoded protein: CSVGAQGFTEAFF.

The rearrangement joins TRBV10-1 to TRBJ2-3; D ambiguous. CDR1 WNHNN and CDR2 SYGVQD come from the germline V gene (reference sequence). The CDR3 contains 16 residues. Trimming took off 2 bases at V and 4 bases at J, with 16 bases between the two ends. The CDR3 coding sequence is TGCGCCAGCAGTGAGGGGGTAGCTTCATCAGCAGATACGCAGTATTTT. Protein sequence: CASSEGVASSADTQYF.

Comment on this clone: The same CDR3 arises from other DNA sequences in this sample as well. The chain employs TRBV5-4 and TRBJ2-5; D is unresolved. In germline, CDR1 is SGHNT, CDR2 YYREEE (reference sequence). The CDR3 has 14 residues. Between the trimmed V and J ends, which lost 8 bases and 1 base, there was a span of 15 bases. CDR3 loop: CASSPMRGQETQYF. Written as DNA, the CDR3 is TGTGCCAGTAGCCCAATGCGAGGCCAAGAGACCCAGTACTTC.

The count of this clone is one. The rearrangement joins TRBV6-4 to TRBJ2-5; 9 bases line up with TRBD1. The J segment lost 5 bases and the V segment lost 3 bases, leaving 7 bases of the junction unmatched. The CDR3 is made up of 15 amino acids. Germline V gene data show CDR1 as MRHNA and CDR2 as SNTAGT. The CDR3 DNA reads TGTGCCAGCAGTGATCCACAGGGGGCAAAGGAGACCCAGTACTTC. Protein sequence: CASSDPQGAKETQYF.

The V call is TRBV9, the J call TRBJ1-3; D might be TRBD1 (5 bases). V lost 4 bases and J 1 base, leaving 18 bases between the germline ends. CDR1 SGDLS and CDR2 YYNGEE come from the germline V gene. There are 17 residues in the CDR3. This CDR3 is CASSTPRGGESGNTIYF. The CDR3 bases are TGTGCCAGCAGCACCCCCCGTGGGGGGGAATCTGGAAACACCATATATTTT.

J is TRBJ2-5 and V is TRBV7-6, with 8 bases fitting TRBD2. The V segment lost 0 bases and the J segment 4 bases; nucleotides outside the gene matches: 7. CDR1 is SGHVS, CDR2 FNYEAQ, per germline. The CDR3 loop spans 16 amino acids. CDR3 protein: CASSLAHRGGPETQYF. DNA for the CDR3: TGTGCCAGCAGCTTAGCGCATCGGGGGGGCCCAGAGACCCAGTACTTC. The full variable domain, rest sourced from reference TRBV7-6 and TRBJ2-5, is GAGVSQSPRYKVTKRGQDVALRCDPISGHVSLYWYRQALGQGPEFLTYFNYEAQQDKSGLPNDRFSAERPEGSISTLTIQRTEQRDSAMYRCASSLAHRGGPETQYFGPGTRLLVL.

The chain is built from TRBV6-4 and TRBJ1-1; a possible D gene is TRBD1 (6 bases). Trimming pared 8 bases from V and 1 base from J, leaving 17 bases between. The germline CDR1 and CDR2 sequences are MRHNA and SNTAGT. The CDR3 has 15 residues. CDR3 residues: CASRKWGGRNTEAFF. The CDR3 DNA is TGTGCCAGCCGCAAGTGGGGGGGGCGGAACACTGAAGCTTTCTTT.

The chain is built from TRBV6-2 or TRBV6-3 and TRBJ2-7; 8 nucleotides match TRBD2. This CDR3 is built from 16 residues. Per the germline V gene, CDR1 is MNHEY and CDR2 is SVGEGT. Germline trimming cut 4 bases from V and 3 bases from J; bases unmatched to any gene: 11. CDR3 bases: TGTGCCAGCAGTTTCGGTCGTTGGACTAGCCGCTACGAGCAGTACTTC. Residues: CASSFGRWTSRYEQYF.

The chain recombines TRBV30 with TRBJ1-5, with a possible D match to TRBD1 (5 bases). Germline V gives CDR1 GTSNPN, CDR2 SVGIG (reference sequence). The ends were cut back, 0 bases at V and 2 bases at J, with 8 bases in the middle. The CDR3 contains 14 residues. The CDR3 coding sequence is TGTGCCTGGAGTGTATTACAGGGCAATCAGCCCCAGCATTTT. Amino acids: CAWSVLQGNQPQHF.

This chain joins TRBV30 and TRBJ1-5, with a weak D call TRBD1 (5 bases). CDR1 GTSNPN and CDR2 SVGIG come from the germline V gene (reference sequence). V was trimmed by 2 bases and J by 2 bases, leaving 10 bases between them. CDR3 length: 14 amino acids. CDR3 protein: CAWSTGVGNQPQHF. The CDR3 region has the DNA TGTGCCTGGAGTACGGGGGTTGGCAATCAGCCCCAGCATTTT.

The V and J genes are TRBV3-1 (or the pseudogene TRBV3-2) and TRBJ1-5; D gene ambiguous. The CDR3 is made up of 15 amino acids. V lost 4 bases and J lost 0, with 10 bases in between. Germline V lookup: CDR1 LGHDT, CDR2 YNNKEL (reference sequence). CDR3 region: CASSPSGVSNQPQHF. The CDR3 DNA reads as TGTGCCAGCAGCCCCTCCGGGGTTAGCAATCAGCCCCAGCATTTT.

This rearrangement joins TRBV4-1 to TRBJ1-1, with a possible D match to TRBD1 (5 bases). Germline V gene lookup returns CDR1 MGHRA and CDR2 YSYEKL. The germline V and J ends were trimmed by 0 bases and 0 bases, with 29 bases remaining between them. The CDR3 has 22 residues. This CDR3 reads CASSQDPRQLGTAGRVNTEAFF. The CDR3 nucleotides are TGCGCCAGCAGCCAAGATCCGCGGCAGCTTGGGACTGCCGGCAGGGTGAACACTGAAGCTTTCTTT.

This chain uses TRBV29-1 with TRBJ2-2; 12 bases agree with TRBD2. With V trimmed by 4 bases and J by 0 bases, 6 bases remained unmatched. The CDR3 covers 17 residues. In germline, CDR1 is SQVTM, CDR2 ANQGSEA. The CDR3 DNA reads TGCAGCGTTGGCGACCTAGCGGGGGGGGCGAACACCGGGGAGCTGTTTTTT. Translating gives CSVGDLAGGANTGELFF.

The chain links TRBV27 to TRBJ1-6, with TRBD1 matching over 7 bases. Germline CDR1 MNHEY, CDR2 SMNVEV (reference sequence). Trimming removed 3 bases from V and 10 bases from J; junction bases left unmatched: 6. The CDR3 sequence is 14 residues long. Written as DNA, the CDR3 is TGTGCCAGCAGTTTGACAGGGTTTGGATCACCCCTCCACTTT. Its protein product is CASSLTGFGSPLHF.

This clone is a singleton in its sample. This rearrangement joins TRBV19 to TRBJ2-5; no clear D gene. Looked up from germline, CDR1 is LNHDA and CDR2 is SQIVND (reference sequence). This CDR3 contains 15 residues. The V end lost 3 bases, the J end lost 2 bases, and 13 bases lay between the germline ends. CDR3 bases: TGTGCCAGTAGTATTCGGGTGGGAAATCAAGAGACCCAGTACTTC. Its protein is CASSIRVGNQETQYF.

This clone was counted only a few times. The chain carries TRBV5-1 and TRBJ1-5; no clear D gene. Germline V gene lookup returns CDR1 SGHRS and CDR2 YFSETQ. Trimming took 0 bases from V and 1 from J, leaving 5 bases between them. The CDR3 covers 14 residues. The CDR3 bases are TGCGCCAGCAGCTTGGAAGGGAGCAATCAGCCCCAGCATTTT. As protein: CASSLEGSNQPQHF.

This rearrangement joins TRBV5-1 to TRBJ1-1; perhaps TRBD1 as D (6 bases). This CDR3 comprises 11 residues. Germline V gene data show CDR1 as SGHRS and CDR2 as YFSETQ. V lost 7 bases and J 5 bases, leaving 9 bases between the germline ends. CDR3 region: CASGRGTEAFF. The CDR3 coding sequence is TGCGCCAGCGGAAGGGGGACTGAAGCTTTCTTT.

The chain joins TRBV14 to TRBJ2-5; D might be TRBD1 (6 bases). CDR1 and CDR2 (germline): SGHDN, FVKESK. Trimming removed 3 bases from V and 5 bases from J, with 19 bases in between. The CDR3 sequence is 16 residues long. The CDR3 here is CASSHRVDSAVETQYF. DNA for the CDR3: TGTGCCAGCAGCCATCGCGTGGACAGCGCGGTTGAGACCCAGTACTTC.

The genes are TRBV7-9 and TRBJ1-3; D gene uncertain. V was pared by 4 bases and J by 0 bases, with 7 bases between. The V gene's germline CDR1 is SEHNR and CDR2 FQNEAQ (reference sequence). This CDR3 has 14 residues. The DNA for the CDR3 is TGTGCCAGCAGCTCCCCGGGCTCTGGAAACACCATATATTTT. It encodes CASSSPGSGNTIYF.

The J gene is TRBJ2-7, the V gene TRBV3-1 (or the pseudogene TRBV3-2); a possible D gene is TRBD1 (6 bases). The CDR3 is 14 residues long. From germline, CDR1 is LGHDT and CDR2 YNNKEL (reference sequence). The V end was cut by 4 bases, the J end by 4 bases, with 14 bases between. CDR3 bases: TGTGCCAGCAGCCGGGGGCTAGAAGCTTACGAGCAGTACTTC. This gives the protein CASSRGLEAYEQYF.

The chain couples TRBV7-3 to TRBJ2-2; the D gene is possibly TRBD1 (5 bases). Trimming removed 2 bases from V and 3 bases from J, with 16 bases in between. The CDR3 has 17 amino acids. Germline V gives CDR1 SGHTA, CDR2 FQGTGA. CDR3 amino acids: CASSLLPRDRDTGELFF. DNA of the CDR3: TGTGCCAGCAGCTTATTACCCAGGGATCGGGACACCGGGGAGCTGTTTTTT.